Below are 9 T cell receptor beta chains sequenced from a single sample in a study of radiotherapy plus CTLA-4 blockade in lung cancer. The data were produced by immunoSEQ multiplex PCR, yet TCRdb's version contains in-frame clones alone and is incomplete. In the table there are 75,000 to 95,000 clones, 60% to 80% of which are singletons. Material: peripheral blood, obtained from a patient treated with radiotherapy plus ipilimumab. The receptors stem from a human donor with non-small cell lung cancer that progressed on radiotherapy plus ipilimumab.

The rearrangement uses TRBV27 and TRBJ2-6; no reliable D call. Germline values: CDR1 MNHEY, CDR2 SMNVEV (reference sequence). The germline V and J ends were trimmed by 5 bases and 0 bases, with 17 bases remaining between them. This CDR3 region has 18 residues. This chain's CDR3 is CASSLLATLISGANVLTF. CDR3 sequence (DNA): TGTGCCAGCAGTCTCTTGGCGACGTTGATCTCTGGGGCCAACGTCCTGACTTTC.

The V and J genes are TRBV27 and TRBJ1-5; the D is unclear. Germline CDR1 and CDR2: MNHEY and SMNVEV (reference sequence). The CDR3 spans 15 residues. The ends were cut back, 2 bases at V and 2 bases at J, with 10 bases in the middle. This CDR3 reads CASSLDVGGNQPQHF. The CDR3 region has the DNA TGTGCCAGCAGTTTAGATGTTGGGGGCAATCAGCCCCAGCATTTT.

The rearrangement uses TRBV4-3 and TRBJ1-2; D is possibly TRBD1 (5 bases). Trimming pared 0 bases from V and 4 bases from J, leaving 18 bases between. Germline values: CDR1 LGHNA, CDR2 YSLEER. This CDR3 has 17 amino acids. CDR3 in amino acids: CASSQDALPGFSYGYTF. The CDR3 bases are TGCGCCAGCAGCCAAGATGCCCTGCCAGGGTTCAGCTATGGCTACACCTTC.

V is TRBV5-1 and J is TRBJ2-3; tentatively, D is TRBD1 (6 bases). The ends were cut back, 5 bases at V and 4 bases at J, with 17 bases in the middle. In germline, CDR1 is SGHRS, CDR2 YFSETQ. This CDR3 is 15 amino acids long. The CDR3, as DNA: TGCGCCAGCAGGTACAGGGTTTTGTCCCCAGATACGCAGTATTTT. Translated, it gives CASRYRVLSPDTQYF.

V is TRBV2 and J is TRBJ1-2, with D tentatively TRBD1 (5 bases). Trimming shortened V by 4 bases and J by 9 bases, and 21 bases separated the two germline ends. Germline V gene lookup returns CDR1 SNHLY and CDR2 FYNNEI. This CDR3 is 15 amino acids long. The CDR3 DNA reads TGTGCCAGCAGTGCCGATGTGGGGGGACGGACAAGCTACACCTTC. It encodes CASSADVGGRTSYTF.

This clone was counted a few times. The chain carries TRBV21-1 and TRBJ2-1. TRBV21-1 is a pseudogene locus. This CDR3 has 12 residues. The CDR3 DNA reads as TGTGCCAGCCCGGGGACGGGCCGGGAGCAGTTCTTC. This gives the protein CASPGTGREQFF.

The chain links TRBV5-4 to TRBJ2-7, with TRBD2 matching over 13 bases. CDR1 and CDR2 (germline): SGHNT, YYREEE (reference sequence). With V trimmed by 5 bases and J by 5 bases, 7 bases remained unmatched. The CDR3 covers 15 residues. The CDR3 DNA reads TGTGCCAGCAGTTCACTAGCGGGAGGGATAAACGAGCAGTACTTC. This translates into CASSSLAGGINEQYF. Complete variable domain (other parts from reference TRBV5-4 and TRBJ2-7): ETGVTQSPTHLIKTRGQQVTLRCSSQSGHNTVSWYQQALGQGPQFIFQYYREEENGRGNFPPRFSGLQFPNYSSELNVNALELDDSALYLCASSSLAGGINEQYFGPGTRLTVT.

This sequence joins TRBV4-1 and TRBJ2-3; 7 positions match TRBD2. CDR1 is MGHRA, CDR2 YSYEKL, per germline. This CDR3 region has 16 residues. The ends lost 4 bases at V and 2 bases at J; junction bases unmatched: 9. For the CDR3, the DNA is TGCGCCAGCAGCCCACGGGAGGTCGTGCTCACAGATACGCAGTATTTT. It translates to CASSPREVVLTDTQYF.

Only one count was recorded for this clone. The chain has TRBV5-1 and TRBJ1-5; 7 nucleotides line up with TRBD1. J lost 4 bases, V lost 3 bases, and 4 bases had no gene match. Germline V lookup: CDR1 SGHRS, CDR2 YFSETQ. This CDR3 is 14 amino acids long. The CDR3 DNA reads as TGCGCCAGCAGCTGGGGGACAGAAAATCAGCCCCAGCATTTT. Amino acid sequence: CASSWGTENQPQHF. The full variable domain, rest sourced from reference TRBV5-1 and TRBJ1-5, is KAGVTQTPRYLIKTRGQQVTLSCSPISGHRSVSWYQQTPGQGLQFLFEYFSETQRNKGNFPGRFSGRQFSNSRSEMNVSTLELGDSALYLCASSWGTENQPQHFGDGTRLSIL.